This TCR beta chain was identified during a study of human CD8 memory T cell subsets (dated by TCRdb to the early 2020s). A note on the overall study: TCRbeta repertoires of stem-like (TSTEM), progenitor exhausted-like (TPEX) and effector memory CD8+ T cell subsets were compared to assess their clonal relationships. TCRbeta repertoires were obtained from TSTEM, TPEX and effector memory subsets contributed by each of more than five donors.

Worth noting for this clonotype: It has no known antigen specificity.

General conclusions and limits of the study: Clonotypes were shared with effector memory cells by both stem-like subsets, but only minimal overlap was found between TSTEM and TPEX repertoires, suggesting distinct antigen spectra. Sequencing was limited to TCRbeta chains, and the repertoire comparisons were based on a handful of donors analyzed with paired t-tests and Bonferroni correction. Normalized Shannon-Wiener diversity was similarly high in the TSTEM and TPEX subsets, while the effector memory subsets were comparatively less diverse. Greater repertoire diversity in TSTEM than in TPEX subsets was suggested by Chao1 estimates, potentially reflecting a broader range of specificities.

Density gradient separation was used to isolate peripheral blood mononuclear cells from buffy coats of healthy donors. In the study, negative magnetic separation with EasySep or MojoSort CD8+ T cell isolation kits was used to enrich total CD8+ T cells. An RNeasy Mini Kit was used to extract total RNA from duplicate vials of around 140,000 sorted CD8+ T cells per subset. The PBMCs were used either fresh or after being cryopreserved in fetal bovine serum with about 9.3% DMSO. Fluorescence-activated cell sorting on a FACSAria III was used to sort CD8+ T cell subsets to purity. A Human TCR Profiling Kit was used to prepare UMI-labeled 5' RACE TCRbeta libraries. Every TCRbeta library was prepared in parallel, with the same number of PCR cycles used for all of the libraries. The paper's processing steps were these. The number of functional CDR3beta clonotypes in each TCRbeta library ranged from roughly 2,800 to 20,000. UMI extraction and consensus assembly used MIGEC 1.2.9, requiring at least three reads per UMI. MiXCR 3.0.3 was used to extract in-frame CDR3beta repertoires. Diversity metrics were computed in VDJtools 1.2.1 after downsampling each sample to 42,000 randomly selected UMIs. For each sample pair, the repertoire overlap metrics D, R and F2 were calculated in VDJtools using the top 3,000 clones. The reads went through TCRdb reprocessing, and each CDR3 protein sequence gets one entry with no DNA. These V and J calls derive from TCRdb rather than the authors' analysis. This sample's clone table shows some 7,000 distinct CDR3 sequences. The ten biggest clones cover 20% to 25% of the sample.

The CDR3 runs 13 residues from the cysteine to the phenylalanine. The DNA is unrecorded. In this chain, TRBV12-3 or TRBV12-4 is recombined with TRBJ2-4. Sequencing used CD8+ T cells from PBMCs. The sequence was obtained from a human donor in good health. CDR3 sequence: CASSLEPQNIQYF.